A selection of T cell receptor beta chains follows, all from one sample in a study of cytomegalovirus exposure and HLA in healthy donors. Profiling relied on immunoSEQ multiplex PCR, and the TCRdb table lists in-frame clones only, not all of them. The data contain roughly 100,000 clones, 76% of them singletons. Sequencing was carried out using PBMCs. These receptors all come from a middle-aged man in good health and CMV-seropositive. The CDR3 runs from the conserved cysteine through the conserved F or W.

TRBV5-1	TRBJ2-1	CARSLVLAGGPSSYNEQFF
TRBV11-2	TRBJ1-2	CASSPPGTGGGYGYTF
TRBV18	TRBJ2-1	CASSMASGGYYNEQFF
TRBV10-1	TRBJ2-3	CASSPFGGTQYF
TRBV6-5	TRBJ1-3	CASRRTGISGNTIYF
TRBV29-1	TRBJ2-1	CSVVSLAGGTIEQFF
TRBV2	TRBJ2-7	CASKRFTGGSYEQYF
TRBV27	TRBJ2-5	CASRSKLLQETQYF
TRBV11-2	TRBJ2-1	CASSSRTSGYNEQFF
TRBV19	TRBJ2-5	CASKAAGREYF
TRBV6-1	TRBJ2-7	CASSWDRRSYEQYF
TRBV4-2	TRBJ1-1	CASSQGPQEAFF
TRBV11-2	TRBJ2-1	CASSLAPGLAGVNEQFF
TRBV6-6	TRBJ2-1	CASSTSSGVDYNEQFF
TRBV27	TRBJ2-3	CASSPTAPSGDTQYF
TRBV7-8	TRBJ2-3	CASSLGEYTDTQYF
TRBV7-3	TRBJ2-5	CASSPHTGMGTQYF
TRBV6-6	TRBJ1-1	CASSYRRQGANTEAFF
TRBV6-5	TRBJ2-7	CASSYSGAYEQYF
TRBV10-3	TRBJ2-7	CAISGTGGGGEQYF
TRBV9	TRBJ1-2	CASSVEAGANYGYTF
TRBV20-1	TRBJ2-7	CSAQGTYEQYF
TRBV5-6	TRBJ2-1	CASSHQLAGSYNEQFF
TRBV30	TRBJ2-7	CASAWRGEQYF
TRBV5-1	TRBJ2-2	CASTGTSGYTGELFF
TRBV19	TRBJ2-5	CASSIPGVQETQYF
TRBV27	TRBJ2-7	CASSSGTSAREQYF